In this sample, the clone carrying this T cell receptor beta chain turned up a few times. Its antigen is currently unknown. CD25-based Treg depletion was applied to purified naive CD4+ T cells. This CDR3 is built from 14 residues. The trim removed 7 bases at V and 9 bases at J, leaving 5 bases unmatched. Full-length variable regions came from constant-region reverse primers plus semi-nested Nested Universal Primer A PCR. TCRdb recomputed calls from the 5' RACE reads with MiXCR, one row per CDR3 protein. The sample has about 6,700 distinct CDR3 sequences; around half are singletons. Broader study findings: The TCR gene usage of tumor memory CD4+ T cells clustered together with blood and lymph node memory CD4+ cells and with lymph node naive CD4+ cells.

This TCR was sampled from a female donor with breast cancer. Sequencing input: naive CD4+ T cells sorted from a lymph node. Documented subset: naive CD4+ T cells, CD4+CD45RA+CD25-. The chain couples TRBV12-3 or TRBV12-4 to TRBJ1-6, with TRBD1 matching over 11 bases. Here the CDR3 reads CASTRTGGLSPLHF. CDR3 DNA sequence: TGTGCCAGCACCCGGACAGGGGGCCTTTCACCCCTCCACTTT.